The entry below describes one TCR beta chain. The data were obtained in a study of shared clonotypes between healthy human individuals. This table comes from immunoSEQ multiplex PCR, and its TCRdb copy is limited to in-frame clones, with some not included. The table records more than 850,000 clones, about 80% of them present only once. Germline CDR1 reads ENHRY; CDR2 reads SYGVKD. The J segment lost 7 bases and the V segment lost 7 bases, leaving 13 bases of the junction unmatched. The CDR3 is made up of 16 amino acids. The specimen was memory CD4+ T cells from PBMCs. The sample's subset: CD45RA-negative fraction. The rearrangement joins TRBV10-3 to TRBJ2-2; 9 bases map to TRBD1. The TCR comes from a man younger than 30 in good health. Some clones in this sample may be carry-over from other donors' samples. In DNA, the CDR3 is TGTGCCATCAACTCGGGACAGGGACTTCGAGGCGGGGAGCTGTTTTTT. Its protein product is CAINSGQGLRGGELFF.